What follows is one T cell receptor beta chain and its context. Its antigen is not known. This record comes from a study of cytomegalovirus exposure and HLA in healthy donors. Study-wide context: The study placed 80% to 90% of its approximately 400 genotyped donors in the Caucasian-associated ancestry cluster.

The trim removed 3 bases at V and 4 bases at J, leaving 6 bases unmatched. There are 15 residues in the CDR3. Germline V CDR1 and CDR2: MDHEN, SYDVKM. General observations from the study: The study designated 160 or so TCR beta chains cytomegalovirus-associated. V- and J-gene trimming of TCR beta was linked (in a later analysis) to a missense DCLRE1C variant. Sequence variants that were highly shared formed a cluster that was likely a sequencing artifact.

This PCR relied on a set of 60 Vbeta primers and 13 Jbeta primers. Some clones are missing from TCRdb's copy, which holds only in-frame ones; the method was immunoSEQ multiplex PCR. The repertoire table contains 55,000 or so clones. The sample consisted of PBMCs. The V call is TRBV28, the J call TRBJ2-5, with 9 bases that match TRBD1. The TCR sequence derives from a woman aged 45-65 years in good health and CMV-seropositive. The CDR3 loop reads CASSFRATGGETQYF. In DNA form, the CDR3 reads TGTGCCAGCAGTTTCCGAGCGACAGGGGGAGAGACCCAGTACTTC.